Below, 9 T cell receptor beta chains from the same sample are listed, as sequenced in a study of shared clonotypes between healthy human individuals. The table came from immunoSEQ multiplex PCR; TCRdb's copy has only in-frame clones and leaves some out. This table has over a million clones, around 74% appearing once. Sample: memory CD4+ T cells sorted from blood. The sample's subset: CD45RA-negative fraction. The receptors come from a man in his late teens or twenties in good health.

The rearrangement uses TRBV28 and TRBJ2-7; 7 bases are a match to TRBD2. Germline values: CDR1 MDHEN, CDR2 SYDVKM. This CDR3 is 15 amino acids long. V trimming: 1 base; J trimming: 7 bases; junction bases outside the gene matches: 10. DNA for the CDR3: TGTGCCAGCAGTTTATATGGGGCGGGGGTCAATGAGCAGTACTTC. This sequence encodes CASSLYGAGVNEQYF.

In regard to this clone: Just one base apart from a much larger clone, this may be a read error. The genes are TRBV10-3 and TRBJ2-3; no clear D. Trimming pared 10 bases from V and 4 bases from J, leaving 9 bases between. Looked up from germline, CDR1 is ENHRY and CDR2 is SYGVKD. The CDR3 sequence is 11 residues long. DNA of the CDR3: TGTGCCACCTCAGTCTCAGATACGCAGTATTTT. Translating it yields CATSVSDTQYF.

V usage is TRBV5-6 and J usage is TRBJ1-3, with D possibly TRBD1 on 6 matching bases. The germline V and J ends were trimmed by 3 bases and 1 base, with 11 bases remaining between them. The CDR3 is 15 residues long. Looked up from germline, CDR1 is SGHDT and CDR2 is YYEEEE. CDR3 bases: TGTGCCAGCAGCTATATCGACAGGTCTGGAAACACCATATATTTT. Translating gives CASSYIDRSGNTIYF.

On this clone: The sample holds other DNA sequences that translate to the same CDR3. The chain carries TRBV14 and TRBJ2-7; TRBD2 matches 7 bases. From germline, CDR1 is SGHDN and CDR2 FVKESK. The CDR3 is 15 amino acids. V lost 1 base, J lost 1 base, and 4 bases stayed unmatched. CDR3 sequence: CASSQGAGLSYEQYF. Here the CDR3 DNA reads TGTGCCAGCAGCCAAGGGGCGGGACTATCCTACGAGCAGTACTTC.

This clone was seen more than once but under ten times. The chain couples TRBV6-1 to TRBJ2-5; D unresolved. Trimming cost V 3 bases and J 7 bases, with 12 bases left between them. This CDR3 has 13 residues. Germline V gene data show CDR1 as MNHNS and CDR2 as SASEGT. CDR3 bases: TGTGCCAGCAGTGACTCAATGCTGGGGACCCAGTACTTC. It codes for CASSDSMLGTQYF.

This clone has only a few counts. The sample holds other DNA sequences that translate to the same CDR3. This rearrangement joins TRBV6-6 to TRBJ2-3, with D perhaps TRBD2 (6 bases). CDR3 size: 14 residues. V lost 5 bases and J 1 base, leaving 10 bases between the germline ends. Looked up from germline, CDR1 is MNHNY and CDR2 is SVGAGI (reference sequence). CDR3 DNA sequence: TGTGCCAGCAGTCCGGGACTTCGCACAGATACGCAGTATTTT. This codes for CASSPGLRTDTQYF.

The chain joins TRBV19 to TRBJ2-7; 7 positions agree with TRBD1. The junction had 4 bases not matched to a gene; V was cut back by 3 bases and J by 5 bases. Germline-derived CDR1 and CDR2 are LNHDA and SQIVND (reference sequence). This CDR3 is 13 amino acids long. The CDR3 nucleotides read TGTGCCAGTAGTATCGACAGGGAGAACGAGCAGTACTTC. It is translated as CASSIDRENEQYF. The full variable domain, in which reference TRBV19 and TRBJ2-7 provide the parts outside the CDR3, is DGGITQSPKYLFRKEGQNVTLSCEQNLNHDAMYWYRQDPGQGLRLIYYSQIVNDFQKGDIAEGYSVSREKKESFPLTVTSAQKNPTAFYLCASSIDRENEQYFGPGTRLTVT.

As to this clone: Additional DNA sequences in this sample encode the identical CDR3. The rearrangement uses TRBV7-2 and TRBJ1-5; 7 nucleotides agree with TRBD1. The junction had 7 bases not matched to a gene; V was cut back by 1 base and J by 1 base. Germline V CDR1 and CDR2: SGHTA, FQGNSA. The CDR3 has 17 residues. The CDR3 spells CASSLVGGRGSNQPQHF. The CDR3 DNA follows: TGTGCCAGCAGCTTAGTAGGGGGCAGGGGGAGCAATCAGCCCCAGCATTTT.

The J gene is TRBJ1-6, the V gene TRBV28; 12 nucleotides line up with TRBD1. Germline assignment: CDR1 MDHEN and CDR2 SYDVKM. V dropped 6 bases and J dropped 11; count of bases not matched to a gene: 8. The length of the CDR3 is 15 residues. The CDR3 DNA reads TGTGCCAGCAGCTACGGGGACAGGGGGCTGGCACCCCTCCACTTT. This translates into CASSYGDRGLAPLHF.